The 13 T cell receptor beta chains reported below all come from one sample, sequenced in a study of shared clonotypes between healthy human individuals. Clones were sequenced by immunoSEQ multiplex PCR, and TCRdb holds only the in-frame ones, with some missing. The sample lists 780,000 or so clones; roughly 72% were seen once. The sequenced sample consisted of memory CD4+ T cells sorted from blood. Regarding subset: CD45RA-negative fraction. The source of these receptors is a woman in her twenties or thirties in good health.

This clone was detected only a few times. The CDR3, as DNA: TGCGCCAGCAGCGGGGGGGTACCCTCCTACGAGCAGTACTTC. Translating it yields CASSGGVPSYEQYF. This chain connects TRBV5-1 to TRBJ2-7; 7 bases fit TRBD2. This CDR3 has 14 residues. V lost 4 bases and J lost 0; bases outside the gene matches: 4. Germline-derived CDR1 and CDR2 are SGHRS and YFSETQ.

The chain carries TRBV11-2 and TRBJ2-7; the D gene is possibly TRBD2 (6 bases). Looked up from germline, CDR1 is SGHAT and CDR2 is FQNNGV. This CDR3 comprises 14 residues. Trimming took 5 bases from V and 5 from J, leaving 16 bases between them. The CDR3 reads CASSPGGSFHEQYF. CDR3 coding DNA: TGTGCCAGCAGCCCCGGGGGTAGCTTCCACGAGCAGTACTTC.

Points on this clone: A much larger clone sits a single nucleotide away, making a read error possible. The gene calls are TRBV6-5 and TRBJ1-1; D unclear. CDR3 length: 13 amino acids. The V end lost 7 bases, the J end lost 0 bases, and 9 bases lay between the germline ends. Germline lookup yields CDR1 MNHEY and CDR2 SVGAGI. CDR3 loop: CASKTGMNTEAFF. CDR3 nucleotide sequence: TGTGCCAGCAAGACGGGGATGAACACTGAAGCTTTCTTT.

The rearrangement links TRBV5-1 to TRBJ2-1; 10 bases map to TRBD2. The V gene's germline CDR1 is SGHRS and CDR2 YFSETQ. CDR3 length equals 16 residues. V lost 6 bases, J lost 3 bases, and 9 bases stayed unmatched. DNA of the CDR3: TGCGCCAGCACTCGGATAGCGGGAGGCTTCTACAATGAGCAGTTCTTC. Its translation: CASTRIAGGFYNEQFF.

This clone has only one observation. As DNA, the CDR3 is TGTGCCAGCAGCTTTTCGGACGGAAACTATGGCTACACCTTC. As protein: CASSFSDGNYGYTF. The chain couples TRBV11-2 to TRBJ1-2; D unresolved. Germline V gives CDR1 SGHAT, CDR2 FQNNGV. The ends were cut back, 3 bases at V and 2 bases at J, with 10 bases in the middle. There are 14 residues in the CDR3.

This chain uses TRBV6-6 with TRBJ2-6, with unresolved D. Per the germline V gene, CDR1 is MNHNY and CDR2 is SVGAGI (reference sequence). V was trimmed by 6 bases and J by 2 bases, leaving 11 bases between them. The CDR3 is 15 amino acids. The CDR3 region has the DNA TGTGCCAGCAGAGTCGACACCCCTGGGGCCAACGTCCTGACTTTC. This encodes CASRVDTPGANVLTF.

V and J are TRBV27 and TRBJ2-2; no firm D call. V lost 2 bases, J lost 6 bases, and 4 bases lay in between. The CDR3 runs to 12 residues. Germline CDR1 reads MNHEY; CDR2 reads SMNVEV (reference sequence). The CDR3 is CASSLRAGELFF. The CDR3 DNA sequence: TGTGCCAGCAGTTTAAGGGCCGGGGAGCTGTTTTTT.

The CDR3 DNA is TGTGCCTGGAGGGGGACGGATCCCTACGAGCAGTACTTC. As protein: CAWRGTDPYEQYF. The genes are TRBV30 and TRBJ2-7; perhaps D is TRBD1 or TRBD2 (5 bases each). V lost 3 bases and J 2 bases, leaving 11 bases between the germline ends. Germline V lookup: CDR1 GTSNPN, CDR2 SVGIG (reference sequence). CDR3 size: 13 residues.

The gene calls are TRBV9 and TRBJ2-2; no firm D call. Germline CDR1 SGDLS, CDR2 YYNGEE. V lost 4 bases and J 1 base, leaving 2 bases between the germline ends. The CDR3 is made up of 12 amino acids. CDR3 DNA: TGTGCCAGCAGCAAGAACACCGGGGAGCTGTTTTTT. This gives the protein CASSKNTGELFF.

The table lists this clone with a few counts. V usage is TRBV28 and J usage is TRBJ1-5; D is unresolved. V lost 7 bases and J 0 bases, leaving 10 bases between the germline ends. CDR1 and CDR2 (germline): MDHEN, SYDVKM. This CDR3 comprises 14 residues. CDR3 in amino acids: CASTAGNSNQPQHF. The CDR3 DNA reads TGTGCCAGCACGGCCGGTAATAGCAATCAGCCCCAGCATTTT. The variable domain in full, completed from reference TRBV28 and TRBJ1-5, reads DVKVTQSSRYLVKRTGEKVFLECVQDMDHENMFWYRQDPGLGLRLIYFSYDVKMKEKGDIPEGYSVSREKKERFSLILESASTNQTSMYLCASTAGNSNQPQHFGDGTRLSIL.

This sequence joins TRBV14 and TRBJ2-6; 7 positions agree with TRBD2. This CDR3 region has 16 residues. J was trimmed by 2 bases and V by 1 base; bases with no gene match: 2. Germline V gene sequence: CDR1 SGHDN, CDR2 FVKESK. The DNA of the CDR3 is TGTGCCAGCAGCCAAGTTGGGGGGGCTGGGGCCAACGTCCTGACTTTC. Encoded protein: CASSQVGGAGANVLTF.

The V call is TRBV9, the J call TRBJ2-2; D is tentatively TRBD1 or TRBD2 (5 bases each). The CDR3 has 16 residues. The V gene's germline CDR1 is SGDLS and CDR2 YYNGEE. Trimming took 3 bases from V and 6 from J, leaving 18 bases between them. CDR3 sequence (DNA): TGTGCCAGCAGCGGCGGCAGGGAGTGGGCGTCCGGGGAGCTGTTTTTT. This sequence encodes CASSGGREWASGELFF.

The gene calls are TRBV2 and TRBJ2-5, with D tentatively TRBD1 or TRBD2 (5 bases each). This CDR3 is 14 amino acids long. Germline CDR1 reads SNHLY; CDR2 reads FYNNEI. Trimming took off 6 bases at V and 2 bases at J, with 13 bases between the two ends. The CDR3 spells CASRGVLGQETQYF. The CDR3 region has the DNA TGTGCCAGCAGGGGGGTCCTAGGGCAAGAGACCCAGTACTTC.